This T cell receptor beta chain was retrieved from a study of PD-1 blockade in classical Hodgkin lymphoma. Some clones are missing from TCRdb's copy, which holds only in-frame ones; the method was immunoSEQ multiplex PCR. Of roughly 40,000 clones listed, 88% are singletons. Germline V gene sequence: CDR1 LNHDA, CDR2 SQIVND (reference sequence). The V and J ends lost 4 bases and 3 bases respectively, with 13 bases between them. The CDR3 runs to 15 residues. Relapses following autologous stem cell transplantation were seen in all patients, with brentuximab vedotin exposure varying. This sequence originates from a human donor with classical Hodgkin lymphoma. The chain couples TRBV19 to TRBJ2-1; weak D call: TRBD2 (6 bases). Specimen: peripheral blood mononuclear cells (PBMCs), collected at baseline. This CDR3 is CASSTGLFNYNEQFF. In DNA, the CDR3 is TGTGCCAGTAGTACGGGACTCTTCAACTACAATGAGCAGTTCTTC.